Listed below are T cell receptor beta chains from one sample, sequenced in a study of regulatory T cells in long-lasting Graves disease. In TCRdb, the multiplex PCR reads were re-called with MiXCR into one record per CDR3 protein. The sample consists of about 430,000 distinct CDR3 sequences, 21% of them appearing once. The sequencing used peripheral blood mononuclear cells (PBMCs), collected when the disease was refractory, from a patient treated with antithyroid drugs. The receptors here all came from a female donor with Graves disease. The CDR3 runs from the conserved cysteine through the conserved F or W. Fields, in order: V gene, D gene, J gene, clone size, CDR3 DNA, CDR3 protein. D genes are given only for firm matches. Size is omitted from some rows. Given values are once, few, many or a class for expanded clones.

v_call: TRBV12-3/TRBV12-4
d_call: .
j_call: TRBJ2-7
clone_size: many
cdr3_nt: TGTGCCAGCAGTTTAAGCCCGGGACTGAATTACGAGCAGTACTTC
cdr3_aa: CASSLSPGLNYEQYF

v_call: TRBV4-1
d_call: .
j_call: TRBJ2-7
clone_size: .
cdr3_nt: TGCGCCAGCAGCCAAAGGGATACCTACGAGCAGTACTTC
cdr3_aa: CASSQRDTYEQYF

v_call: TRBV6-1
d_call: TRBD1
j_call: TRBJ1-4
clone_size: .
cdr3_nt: TGTGCCAGCACCCCCTGGGACAGCAAAAATGAAAAACTGTTTTTT
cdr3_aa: CASTPWDSKNEKLFF

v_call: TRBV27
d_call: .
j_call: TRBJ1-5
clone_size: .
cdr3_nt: TGTGCCAGCAGTTACAGAGGGGGTTCGTCGCCCCAGCATTTT
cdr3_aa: CASSYRGGSSPQHF

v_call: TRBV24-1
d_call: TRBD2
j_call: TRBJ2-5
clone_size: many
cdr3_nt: TGTGCCACCAGCACTACTAGCGGGAGTTTTGGAGAGACCCAGTACTTC
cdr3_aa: CATSTTSGSFGETQYF

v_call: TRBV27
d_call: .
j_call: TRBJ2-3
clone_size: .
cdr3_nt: TGTGCCAGCAGTTCGCGGGGTCTAACAGATACGCAGTATTTT
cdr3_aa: CASSSRGLTDTQYF

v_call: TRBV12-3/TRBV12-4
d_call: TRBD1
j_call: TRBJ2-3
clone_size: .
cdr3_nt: TGTGCCAGCAGTTGGGACAGGGGGCTAATAGATACGCAGTATTTT
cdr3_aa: CASSWDRGLIDTQYF

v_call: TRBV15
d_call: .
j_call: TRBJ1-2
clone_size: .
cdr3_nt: TGTGCCACCTACGACCTGGGGGGCTACACCTTC
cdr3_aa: CATYDLGGYTF

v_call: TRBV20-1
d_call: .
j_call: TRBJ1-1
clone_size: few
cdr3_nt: TGCAGTGCTAGAGCGGGAAGTGGTGGCACTGAAGCTTTCTTT
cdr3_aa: CSARAGSGGTEAFF

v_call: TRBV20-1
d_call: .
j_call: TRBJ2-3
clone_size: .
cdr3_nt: TGCAGTGCTATTGACTGGCGCCGCATCACAGATACGCAGTATTTT
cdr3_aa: CSAIDWRRITDTQYF

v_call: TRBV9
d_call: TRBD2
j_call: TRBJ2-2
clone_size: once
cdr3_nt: TGTGCCAGCAGCGTATTGCGGGAGTCGGCCGGGGAGCTGTTTTTT
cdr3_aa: CASSVLRESAGELFF

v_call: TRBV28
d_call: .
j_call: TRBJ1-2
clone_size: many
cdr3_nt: TGTGCCAGCAGACCAGCCGGAGGGGCCACTAACTATGGCTACACCTTC
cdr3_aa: CASRPAGGATNYGYTF

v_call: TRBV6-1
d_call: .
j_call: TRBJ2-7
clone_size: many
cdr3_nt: TGTGCCAGTAATTGGTGGGGGTACGAGCAGTACTTC
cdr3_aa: CASNWWGYEQYF

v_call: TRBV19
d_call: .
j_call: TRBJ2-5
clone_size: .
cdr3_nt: TGTGCCAGTAGTATAGTGGGGGCGCCGGGACCAGAGACCCAGTACTTC
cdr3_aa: CASSIVGAPGPETQYF

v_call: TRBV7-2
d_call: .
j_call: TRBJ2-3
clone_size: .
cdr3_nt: TGTGCCAGCAGCAACGCCGGGGCGTATACGCAGTATTTT
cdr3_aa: CASSNAGAYTQYF

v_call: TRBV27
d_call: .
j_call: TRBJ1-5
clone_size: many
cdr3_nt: TGTGCCAGCAGTTTGCGGGTTGGCAATCAGCCCCAGCATTTT
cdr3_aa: CASSLRVGNQPQHF

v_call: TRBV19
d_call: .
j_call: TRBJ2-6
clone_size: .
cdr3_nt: TGTGCCAGTAGCACCTCGGGACGCCGTATTGCGGGGGCCAACGTCCTGACTTTC
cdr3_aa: CASSTSGRRIAGANVLTF

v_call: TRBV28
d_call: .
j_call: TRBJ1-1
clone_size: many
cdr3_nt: TGTGCCAGCGAAAAGGGAGGGATCACTGAAGCTTTCTTT
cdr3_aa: CASEKGGITEAFF